These T cell receptor beta chains were read from a single sample in a study of blood T cell repertoires in COVID-19. Produced via immunoSEQ multiplex PCR; TCRdb's table is partial and in-frame only. The repertoire holds hundreds of thousands of clones, with roughly 76% as singletons. Sequenced: peripheral blood. These TCRs come from a woman of 80 years or more with COVID-19, enrolled during active disease. The CDR3 runs from the conserved cysteine through the conserved F or W. A D gene is named only where the DNA matches it firmly. Only some rows state a clone size, as once, few, many or a class for expanded clones.

v_gene	len	j_gene	d_gene	abundance	CDR3aa	CDR3nt
TRBV6-2/TRBV6-3	17	TRBJ2-3	NA	NA	CASSYQIGGTTTDTQYF	TGTGCCAGCAGTTACCAGATCGGGGGGACAACCACAGATACGCAGTATTTT
TRBV6-1	16	TRBJ1-5	TRBD1	NA	CASSEATGVRDQPQHF	TGTGCCAGCAGTGAAGCGACAGGGGTTCGGGATCAGCCCCAGCATTTT
TRBV2	12	TRBJ1-2	NA	NA	CASIPTDYGYTF	TGTGCCAGCATACCCACAGACTATGGCTACACCTTC
TRBV19	13	TRBJ1-1	NA	NA	CASSPTGGTEAFF	TGTGCCAGTAGTCCCACGGGAGGCACTGAAGCTTTCTTT
TRBV11-2	14	TRBJ1-3	NA	NA	CASSRQGGENTIYF	TGTGCCAGCAGCCGTCAGGGAGGGGAAAACACCATATATTTT
TRBV14	14	TRBJ2-2	NA	once	CASRLQGTTGELFF	TGTGCCAGCAGGTTACAGGGTACGACCGGGGAGCTGTTTTTT
TRBV5-1	16	TRBJ1-6	NA	NA	CASSLQGAMGNSPLHF	TGCGCCAGCAGCTTGCAGGGCGCCATGGGTAATTCACCCCTCCACTTT
TRBV7-9	15	TRBJ2-7	TRBD2	NA	CASSSGLAVHYEQYF	TGTGCCAGCAGCTCCGGACTAGCGGTTCACTACGAGCAGTACTTC
TRBV7-9	14	TRBJ2-1	TRBD1	NA	CASSFDRGSREQFF	TGTGCCAGCAGCTTCGACAGGGGCTCAAGGGAGCAGTTCTTC
TRBV6-5	15	TRBJ1-1	NA	NA	CASKPANRLNTEAFF	TGTGCCAGCAAACCCGCCAACAGGCTGAACACTGAAGCTTTCTTT
TRBV5-1	16	TRBJ1-1	TRBD1	NA	CASSLDTGGEVTEAFF	TGCGCCAGCAGCTTGGATACAGGGGGCGAGGTCACTGAAGCTTTCTTT
TRBV20-1	15	TRBJ1-6	NA	NA	CSASLGQGINSPLHF	TGCAGTGCTAGTCTCGGGCAGGGAATAAATTCACCCCTCCACTTT
TRBV3-1/TRBV3-2	16	TRBJ2-1	TRBD2	NA	CASSQEGRGGLNEQFF	TGTGCCAGCAGCCAAGAGGGGAGGGGTGGGCTGAATGAGCAGTTCTTC
TRBV7-2	14	TRBJ1-2	NA	NA	CASSLERGNYGYTF	TGTGCCAGCAGCTTAGAAAGGGGTAACTATGGCTACACCTTC
TRBV11-3	15	TRBJ2-1	TRBD2	once	CASSLRLAGVNEQFF	TGTGCCAGCAGCTTACGACTAGCGGGAGTCAATGAGCAGTTCTTC
TRBV5-1	14	TRBJ2-2	NA	NA	CASSLIDNTGELFF	TGCGCCAGCAGCTTGATAGATAACACCGGGGAGCTGTTTTTT
TRBV2	13	TRBJ1-1	NA	NA	CASRPDTWAEAFF	TGTGCCAGCAGACCCGACACCTGGGCTGAAGCTTTCTTT
TRBV14	18	TRBJ1-1	NA	NA	CASSKRAAIFSWNTEAFF	TGTGCCAGTAGCAAGAGGGCAGCTATCTTTTCATGGAACACTGAAGCTTTCTTT
TRBV2	18	TRBJ2-2	TRBD2	NA	CASSARLAGNSNTGELFF	TGTGCCAGCAGCGCTAGACTAGCGGGCAATTCGAACACCGGGGAGCTGTTTTTT
TRBV2	14	TRBJ1-5	TRBD1	NA	CASSVQGAGQPQHF	TGTGCCAGCAGTGTTCAGGGGGCAGGTCAGCCCCAGCATTTT
TRBV25-1	15	TRBJ1-2	NA	NA	CASSESGTNFYGYTF	TGTGCCAGCAGTGAATCTGGGACAAACTTTTATGGCTACACCTTC
TRBV5-1	15	TRBJ1-2	TRBD1	NA	CASSFRTGGSYGYTF	TGCGCCAGCAGCTTCCGGACAGGGGGCTCCTATGGCTACACCTTC
TRBV30	15	TRBJ1-3	NA	NA	CAWSVQQLSGNTIYF	TGTGCCTGGAGTGTACAACAGCTCTCTGGAAACACCATATATTTT
TRBV29-1	12	TRBJ1-2	NA	few	CSVATGNYGYTF	TGCAGCGTTGCTACAGGGAATTATGGCTACACCTTC
TRBV27	18	TRBJ1-6	TRBD1	NA	CASRRSPGQGAYNSPLHF	TGTGCCAGCAGGCGAAGCCCGGGACAGGGGGCCTATAATTCACCCCTCCACTTT
TRBV5-4	15	TRBJ1-1	NA	once	CASSLAGGANTEAFF	TGTGCCAGCAGCTTGGCCGGGGGGGCGAACACTGAAGCTTTCTTT
TRBV27	14	TRBJ1-1	NA	NA	CASKQAPLNTEAFF	TGTGCCAGCAAACAGGCCCCCTTGAACACTGAAGCTTTCTTT
TRBV11-3	12	TRBJ2-2	NA	NA	CARGGPPGELFF	TGTGCCAGGGGGGGGCCTCCCGGGGAGCTGTTTTTT
TRBV18	13	TRBJ2-7	TRBD1	NA	CASSPGTDNEQYF	TGTGCCAGCTCGCCCGGGACAGATAACGAGCAGTACTTC
TRBV7-2	15	TRBJ1-5	NA	NA	CASSLVGLENQPQHF	TGTGCCAGCAGCTTAGTAGGTTTGGAGAATCAGCCCCAGCATTTT
TRBV6-1	14	TRBJ1-5	NA	NA	CASSEGGGYQPQHF	TGTGCCAGCAGTGAAGGGGGAGGGTATCAGCCCCAGCATTTT